The T cell receptor (beta chain) under discussion was sequenced for a study of siplizumab effects on memory and regulatory T cells. V lost 1 base to trimming and J lost 4 bases, with 12 bases between them. Germline loops: CDR1 SGHDT, CDR2 YYEEEE. This CDR3 is built from 15 residues. Measured with immunoSEQ multiplex PCR; TCRdb has only the in-frame clones, and not every one. The sample yields around 100,000 clones, roughly 94% seen once. Details on this clone: The target antigen is unknown.

Study outcomes and limitations: Confirmation was lacking for the suppressive function of proliferating Tregs derived from siplizumab cultures.

The origin of this receptor is a human donor in good health. The chain has TRBV5-6 and TRBJ1-5, with D maybe TRBD1 (6 bases). Sequencing was performed on Tregs sorted from blood. CDR3 in amino acids: CASSLFYRANQPQHF. In nucleotides, the CDR3 is TGTGCCAGCAGCTTGTTCTACAGGGCAAATCAGCCCCAGCATTTT.